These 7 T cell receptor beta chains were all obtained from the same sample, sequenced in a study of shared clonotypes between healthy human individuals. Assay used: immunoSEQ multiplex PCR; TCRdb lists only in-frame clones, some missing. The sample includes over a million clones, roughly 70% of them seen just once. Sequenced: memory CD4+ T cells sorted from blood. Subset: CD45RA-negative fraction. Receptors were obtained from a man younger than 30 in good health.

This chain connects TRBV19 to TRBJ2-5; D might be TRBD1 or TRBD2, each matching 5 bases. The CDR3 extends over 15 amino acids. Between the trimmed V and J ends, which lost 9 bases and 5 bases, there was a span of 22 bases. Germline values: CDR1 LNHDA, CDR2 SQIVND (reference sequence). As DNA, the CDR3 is TGTGCCAGCAAGACACCTCACGGGACCTCGGAGACCCAGTACTTC. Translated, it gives CASKTPHGTSETQYF. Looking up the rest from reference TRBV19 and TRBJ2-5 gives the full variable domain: DGGITQSPKYLFRKEGQNVTLSCEQNLNHDAMYWYRQDPGQGLRLIYYSQIVNDFQKGDIAEGYSVSREKKESFPLTVTSAQKNPTAFYLCASKTPHGTSETQYFGPGTRLLVL.

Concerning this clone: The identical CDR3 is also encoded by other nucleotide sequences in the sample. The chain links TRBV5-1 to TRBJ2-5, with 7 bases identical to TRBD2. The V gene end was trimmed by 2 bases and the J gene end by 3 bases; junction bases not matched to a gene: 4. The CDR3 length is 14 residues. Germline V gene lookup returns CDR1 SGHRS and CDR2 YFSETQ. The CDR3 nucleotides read TGCGCCAGCAGCTTAGGGCGGGAGAAAGAGACCCAGTACTTC. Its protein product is CASSLGREKETQYF.

CDR3 nucleotides: TGCGCCAGCAGTGAAGGGACTAGTGGGCGCGAGCAGTACTTC. This gives the protein CASSEGTSGREQYF. J is TRBJ2-5 and V is TRBV10-2, with 8 bases identical to TRBD2. The J call may be faulty, since TRBJ2-7 better matches the DNA end. The CDR3 is 14 residues long. Germline lookup yields CDR1 WSHSY and CDR2 SAAADI.

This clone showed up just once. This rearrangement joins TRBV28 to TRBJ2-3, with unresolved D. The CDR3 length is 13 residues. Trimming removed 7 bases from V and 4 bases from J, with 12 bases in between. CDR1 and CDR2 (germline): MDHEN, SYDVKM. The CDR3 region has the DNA TGTGCCAGCAACTTGGTCAGGTCAGATACGCAGTATTTT. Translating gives CASNLVRSDTQYF.

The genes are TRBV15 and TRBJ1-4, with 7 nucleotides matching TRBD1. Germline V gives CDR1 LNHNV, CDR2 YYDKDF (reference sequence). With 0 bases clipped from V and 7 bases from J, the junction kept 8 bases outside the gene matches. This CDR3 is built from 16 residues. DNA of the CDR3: TGTGCCACCAGCAGAGATAGTGGCAGGGGGGGTGAAAAACTGTTTTTT. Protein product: CATSRDSGRGGEKLFF.

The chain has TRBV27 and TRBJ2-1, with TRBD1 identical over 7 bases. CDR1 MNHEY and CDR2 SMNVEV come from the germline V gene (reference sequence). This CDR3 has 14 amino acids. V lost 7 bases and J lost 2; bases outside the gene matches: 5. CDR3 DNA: TGTGCCAGCACCCGCGACAGGGCCTACAATGAGCAGTTCTTC. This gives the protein CASTRDRAYNEQFF.

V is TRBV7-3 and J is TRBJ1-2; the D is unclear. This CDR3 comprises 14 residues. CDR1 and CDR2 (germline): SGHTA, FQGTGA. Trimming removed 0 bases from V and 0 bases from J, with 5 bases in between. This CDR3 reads CASSLTGTNYGYTF. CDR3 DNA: TGTGCCAGCAGCTTAACGGGCACTAACTATGGCTACACCTTC.